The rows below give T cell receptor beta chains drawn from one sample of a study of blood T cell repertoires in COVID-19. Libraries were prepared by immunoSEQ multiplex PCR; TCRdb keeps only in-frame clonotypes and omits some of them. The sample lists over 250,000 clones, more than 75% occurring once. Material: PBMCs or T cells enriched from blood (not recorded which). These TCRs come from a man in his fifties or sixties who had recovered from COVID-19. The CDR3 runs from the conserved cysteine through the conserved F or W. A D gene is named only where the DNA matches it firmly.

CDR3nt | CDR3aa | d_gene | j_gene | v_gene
TGCGCCAGCAGCCAAGAGGGACAGGGGCACTACACCGGGGAGCTGTTTTTT | CASSQEGQGHYTGELFF | TRBD1 | TRBJ2-2 | TRBV4-3
TGTGCCAGCAGCTTGGCGGGGGGAAACACCATATATTTT | CASSLAGGNTIYF | NA | TRBJ1-3 | TRBV5-6
TGCGCCAGCAGCCGGGGGGCCTCCTATAATTCACCCCTCCACTTT | CASSRGASYNSPLHF | NA | TRBJ1-6 | TRBV5-1
TGCGCCAGCAGGCAGGGACTTCCCTACGAGCAGTACTTC | CASRQGLPYEQYF | NA | TRBJ2-7 | TRBV10-1
TGTGCCACCGGGAGTAAGGGACAGGGTTACAATGAGCAGTTCTTC | CATGSKGQGYNEQFF | TRBD1 | TRBJ2-1 | TRBV24-1
TGTGCCAGCAGCTTATCCCCTCCCGGGACAGGGAATGAAAAACTGTTTTTT | CASSLSPPGTGNEKLFF | TRBD1 | TRBJ1-4 | TRBV7-8
TGTGCCAGCAGACGGACAGGGTTGAGTGAAAAACTGTTTTTT | CASRRTGLSEKLFF | TRBD1 | TRBJ1-4 | TRBV28
TGTGCCAGCAGTTCATTTAGAACCTGGACAGGGGTGTATGAAGCTTTCTTT | CASSSFRTWTGVYEAFF | TRBD1 | TRBJ1-1 | TRBV27
TGTGCCAGCAGTGAAAACCGAGGGCGGCCGGATTTGGGCGAGCAGTACTTC | CASSENRGRPDLGEQYF | NA | TRBJ2-7 | TRBV2
TGTGCCAGCAGCTTAGAGTTCGAGGCGCGGGCTTTCTTT | CASSLEFEARAFF | NA | TRBJ1-1 | TRBV11-2
TGCAGCGTAGACGGGACAGGGCCCACTGAAGCTTTCTTT | CSVDGTGPTEAFF | TRBD1 | TRBJ1-1 | TRBV29-1
TGTGCCAGCAGTCAGGGACACTTCTACGAGCAGTACTTC | CASSQGHFYEQYF | NA | TRBJ2-7 | TRBV6-2/TRBV6-3
TGTGCCATCAGTTTTCTAGCGGGAGACAATGAGCAGTTCTTC | CAISFLAGDNEQFF | TRBD2 | TRBJ2-1 | TRBV10-3
TGTGCCAGCAGCAAAGGGACTTCAAACAATGAGCAGTTCTTC | CASSKGTSNNEQFF | NA | TRBJ2-1 | TRBV11-3
TGTGCCAGCAGCCCCCCCGGGACACCAAGCACAGATACGCAGTATTTT | CASSPPGTPSTDTQYF | NA | TRBJ2-3 | TRBV7-2
TGTGCCAGCAGCCGAATGCTAGCGGGAGGTTTCACCGGGGAGCTGTTTTTT | CASSRMLAGGFTGELFF | TRBD2 | TRBJ2-2 | TRBV5-6
TGTGCCAGCATGCTCGGGAACACCGGGGAGCTGTTTTTT | CASMLGNTGELFF | NA | TRBJ2-2 | TRBV27
TGTGCCAGCAGCCCCGGGACGAACACCGGGGAGCTGTTTTTT | CASSPGTNTGELFF | NA | TRBJ2-2 | TRBV7-9